This entry describes one TCR beta chain. What it binds is unknown. This specimen belongs to a study of cytomegalovirus exposure and HLA in healthy donors. The PCR had 60 Vbeta and 13 Jbeta primers. Libraries were prepared by immunoSEQ multiplex PCR; TCRdb keeps only in-frame clonotypes and omits some of them. The sample lists roughly 130,000 clones, about three quarters seen once, with over 5% in the top ten. Regarding the study as a whole: A few V segments could not be told apart, such as TRBV6-2 and TRBV6-3, and were left out.

V dropped 2 bases and J dropped 2 bases, with 6 bases sitting between them. The length of the CDR3 is 13 residues. Germline CDR1 and CDR2: MDHEN and SYDVKM. This TCR was sampled from a man aged 35 to 55 in good health and CMV-seropositive. The V call is TRBV28, the J call TRBJ1-2; possible D gene TRBD1, 5 bases. The sample comprised PBMCs. The CDR3 DNA reads TGTGCCAGCAGTTTACCAGGGAACTATGGCTACACCTTC. This encodes CASSLPGNYGYTF.